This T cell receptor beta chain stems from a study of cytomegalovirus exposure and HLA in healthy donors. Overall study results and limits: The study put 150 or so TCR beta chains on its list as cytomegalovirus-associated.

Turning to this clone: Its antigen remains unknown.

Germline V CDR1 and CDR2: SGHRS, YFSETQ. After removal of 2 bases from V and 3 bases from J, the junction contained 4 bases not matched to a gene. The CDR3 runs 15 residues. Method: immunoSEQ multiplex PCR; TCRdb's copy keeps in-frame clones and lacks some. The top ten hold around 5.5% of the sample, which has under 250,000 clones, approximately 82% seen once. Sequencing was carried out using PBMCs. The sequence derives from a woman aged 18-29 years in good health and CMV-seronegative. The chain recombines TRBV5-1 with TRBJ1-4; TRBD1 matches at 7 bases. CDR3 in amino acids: CASSLPTGPNEKLFF. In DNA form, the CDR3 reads TGCGCCAGCAGCTTACCGACAGGGCCTAATGAAAAACTGTTTTTT.